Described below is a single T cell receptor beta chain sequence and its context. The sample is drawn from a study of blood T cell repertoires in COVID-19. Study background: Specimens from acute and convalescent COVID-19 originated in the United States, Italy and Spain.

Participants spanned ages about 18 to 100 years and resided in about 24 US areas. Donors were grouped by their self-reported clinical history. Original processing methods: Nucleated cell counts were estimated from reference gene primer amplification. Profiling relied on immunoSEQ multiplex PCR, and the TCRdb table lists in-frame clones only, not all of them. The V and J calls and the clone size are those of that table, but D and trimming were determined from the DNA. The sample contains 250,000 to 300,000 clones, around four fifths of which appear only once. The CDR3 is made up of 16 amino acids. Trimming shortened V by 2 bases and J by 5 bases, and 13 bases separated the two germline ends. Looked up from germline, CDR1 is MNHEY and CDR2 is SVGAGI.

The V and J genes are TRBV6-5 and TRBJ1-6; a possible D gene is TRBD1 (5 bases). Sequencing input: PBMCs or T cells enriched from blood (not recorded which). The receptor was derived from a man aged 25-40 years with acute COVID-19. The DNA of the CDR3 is TGTGCCAGCAGTTACGGGGCACTCCAAAATAATTCACCCCTCCACTTT. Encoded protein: CASSYGALQNNSPLHF.